A single sample gave rise to the 17 T cell receptor beta chains below, sequenced in a study of breast tumors, draining lymph nodes, adjacent tissues. TCRdb itself ran the multiplex PCR reads through MiXCR, one entry per CDR3 protein. The sample yields 170,000 or so distinct CDR3 sequences, about 30% seen once. The lymph nodes were axillary draining lymph nodes from breast cancer patients. The sample was axillary lymph node tissue. These receptor sequences come from a female donor with breast cancer. Some clones in this sample may be carry-over from other donors' samples.

About this clonotype itself: It may be a read error: a sequence one base away is much more abundant. A read error is likely, as this CDR3 ends without the conserved phenylalanine or tryptophan. The chain combines TRBV9 with TRBJ2-1; D unresolved. Deletions cut 0 bases from V and 6 bases from J, with 7 bases between. The CDR3 is 13 amino acids. Germline V gene sequence: CDR1 SGDLS, CDR2 YYNGEE. DNA for the CDR3: TGTGCCAGCAGCGTAGCGGGTGTCAATGAGCAGTTCTCC. Amino acid sequence: CASSVAGVNEQFS.

On this clonotype: A much larger clone lies a single base off, so this may be a read error. The CDR3 does not end in the conserved phenylalanine or tryptophan, so this is likely a read error. The rearrangement links TRBV29-1 to TRBJ2-3; 9 bases match TRBD1. Germline V gene data show CDR1 as SQVTM and CDR2 as ANQGSEA. The CDR3 runs 14 residues. V dropped 3 bases and J dropped 4; count of bases not matched to a gene: 5. This CDR3 reads CSVDSWTGADTQYL. The CDR3 nucleotides read TGCAGCGTTGATTCCTGGACAGGGGCAGATACGCAGTATCTT.

This clonotype was seen only once. A much larger clone is a single base away; this may be a read error. The chain has TRBV7-2 and TRBJ2-7, with D perhaps TRBD2 (8 bases). The CDR3 spans 17 residues. Trimming cost V 5 bases and J 3 bases, with 23 bases left between them. Germline CDR1 is SGHTA and CDR2 is FQGNSA. CDR3 nucleotides: TGTGCCAGCAGCCAAACCCGGACTAGCAGGGGGTTCTACGAGCAGTACTTC. Protein: CASSQTRTSRGFYEQYF.

CDR3 sequence reads: CASSSRKWGGLNTEAFF. The CDR3 DNA sequence: TGTGCCAGCAGTTCCCGAAAGTGGGGTGGTTTGAACACTGAAGCTTTCTTT. This chain links TRBV2 with TRBJ1-1; no firm D call. The CDR3 contains 17 residues. Trimming removed 5 bases from V and 0 bases from J, with 19 bases in between. Germline V lookup: CDR1 SNHLY, CDR2 FYNNEI.

The rearrangement links TRBV7-6 to TRBJ1-4, with D unresolved. The CDR3 loop spans 13 amino acids. Trimming removed 1 base from V and 8 bases from J, with 8 bases in between. Germline CDR1 and CDR2: SGHVS and FNYEAQ. The CDR3, as DNA: TGTGCCAGCAGCTTAGGCGAACCAGAAAAACTGTTTTTT. It translates to CASSLGEPEKLFF.

This clonotype was observed many times. The CDR3 here is CASSSNHRGRVEEQYF. CDR3 bases: TGTGCCAGCAGTTCCAACCACAGGGGCCGGGTGGAGGAGCAGTACTTC. This rearrangement joins TRBV6-5 to TRBJ2-7; 7 bases fit TRBD1. CDR1 and CDR2 from the germline V gene are MNHEY and SVGAGI. V lost 4 bases to trimming and J lost 7 bases; unmatched junction nucleotides: 16. The CDR3 spans 16 residues.

In its sample, this clonotype was seen many times. The chain couples TRBV30 to TRBJ2-1, with D hard to call. The V gene's germline CDR1 is GTSNPN and CDR2 SVGIG (reference sequence). V dropped 1 base and J dropped 7 bases, with 11 bases sitting between them. This CDR3 contains 13 residues. Here the CDR3 DNA reads TGTGCCTGGAGTGCGACAATCGGAAATGAGCAGTTCTTC. This codes for CAWSATIGNEQFF.

The CDR3 DNA reads TGTGCCAGCAGTGGGACAAGCACAGATACGCAGTATTTT. Amino acid sequence: CASSGTSTDTQYF. This sequence joins TRBV27 and TRBJ2-3; perhaps TRBD1 as D (6 bases). The V gene lost 5 bases and the J gene lost 0 bases, with 6 bases spanning the gap. Germline values: CDR1 MNHEY, CDR2 SMNVEV (reference sequence). The CDR3 sequence is 13 residues long.

In its sample, this clonotype was seen once. CDR3: CASRPVGTSGETQYF. The CDR3 DNA sequence: TGTGCCAGCAGGCCGGTAGGGACTAGCGGGGAGACCCAGTACTTC. This chain uses TRBV6-5 with TRBJ2-5; 12 bases line up with TRBD2. Germline CDR1 is MNHEY and CDR2 is SVGAGI. This CDR3 is built from 15 residues. V was pared by 6 bases and J by 5 bases, with 7 bases of the junction left unmatched.

V is TRBV18 and J is TRBJ2-1, with unresolved D. Per germline, CDR1 KGHSH and CDR2 LQKENI. The CDR3 is 13 residues long. Trimming removed 3 bases at V and 3 bases at J, with 6 bases between. CDR3 sequence (DNA): TGTGCCAGCTCACCTGGCAACTACAATGAGCAGTTCTTC. Translating gives CASSPGNYNEQFF.

This clonotype was counted ten times or more. The chain carries TRBV7-3 and TRBJ2-3; D unresolved. V shed 5 bases and J shed 6 bases, with 15 bases lying between them. Germline CDR1 and CDR2: SGHTA and FQGTGA. The CDR3 has 14 amino acids. In nucleotides, the CDR3 is TGTGCCAGCAGCCCACTCGGTATTTGGGATACGCAGTATTTT. Its protein is CASSPLGIWDTQYF.

This clonotype has a count of ten or more. This chain joins TRBV2 and TRBJ2-1; 9 nucleotides line up with TRBD2. CDR1 is SNHLY, CDR2 FYNNEI, per germline. J was trimmed by 10 bases and V by 6 bases; bases with no gene match: 10. The CDR3 is made up of 14 amino acids. For the CDR3, the DNA is TGTGCCAGCAGCGGGACTAGCACCCCCCCCGAGCAGTTCTTC. It is translated as CASSGTSTPPEQFF.

Only one count was recorded for this clonotype. This may come from a read error, since a much larger clone is one base off. The chain couples TRBV5-6 to TRBJ1-3; 7 nucleotides line up with TRBD1. CDR3 size: 15 residues. From germline, CDR1 is SGHDT and CDR2 YYEEEE. The CDR3 nucleotides read TGTGCCAGCAGCTTGGGGGACAGACCTGGAAACACCGTATATTTT. Translated, it gives CASSLGDRPGNTVYF.

Comment on this clonotype: Since the CDR3 does not end with the conserved phenylalanine or tryptophan, this likely comes from a read error. The chain recombines TRBV12-3 or TRBV12-4 with TRBJ2-5; a possible D gene is TRBD2 (6 bases). Trimming shortened V by 5 bases and J by 4 bases, and 14 bases separated the two germline ends. CDR3 size: 14 residues. The CDR3, as DNA: TGTGCCAGCAGTATCGCGGGGCGGGGAGAGACCCAGTACTCC. Its protein is CASSIAGRGETQYS.

This clonotype has ten or more counts. The CDR3 region is CASSLRGASNQPQHF. CDR3 DNA sequence: TGTGCCAGCAGTTTAAGGGGGGCCAGCAATCAGCCCCAGCATTTT. This sequence joins TRBV12-3 or TRBV12-4 and TRBJ1-5; D is possibly TRBD1 (6 bases). V lost 2 bases and J lost 1, with 9 bases in between. The CDR3 loop spans 15 amino acids.

In this sample, this clonotype turned up a few times. A read error may explain this, as a much larger clone is one base away. The chain employs TRBV12-3 or TRBV12-4 and TRBJ2-2; 7 bases map to TRBD1. CDR3 length: 15 residues. V lost 6 bases, J lost 0 bases, and 4 bases stayed unmatched. CDR3 in amino acids: CASRSGQANTGELFF. Written as DNA, the CDR3 is TGTGCCAGCAGAAGCGGACAGGCGAACACCGGGGAGCTGTTTTTT.

This clonotype was picked up many times. The chain employs TRBV20-1 and TRBJ1-5; a possible D gene is TRBD1 (5 bases). This CDR3 spans 16 amino acids. Germline V CDR1 and CDR2: DFQATT, SNEGSKA (reference sequence). The germline V and J ends were trimmed by 0 bases and 2 bases, with 14 bases remaining between them. CDR3 DNA: TGCAGTGCTAGAGACGGGGGGAGTGGTGGCAATCAGCCCCAGCATTTT. It encodes CSARDGGSGGNQPQHF.